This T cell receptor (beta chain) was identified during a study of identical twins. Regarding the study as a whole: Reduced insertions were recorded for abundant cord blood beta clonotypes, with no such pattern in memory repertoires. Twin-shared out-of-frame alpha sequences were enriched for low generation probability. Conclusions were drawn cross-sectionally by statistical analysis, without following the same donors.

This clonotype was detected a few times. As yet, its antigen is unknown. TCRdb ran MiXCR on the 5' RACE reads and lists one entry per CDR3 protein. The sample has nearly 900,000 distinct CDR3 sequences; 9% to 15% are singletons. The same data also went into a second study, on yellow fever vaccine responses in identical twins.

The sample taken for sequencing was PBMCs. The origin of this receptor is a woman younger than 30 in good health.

The CDR3: CASSERQRGTDTQYF. DNA for the CDR3: TGTGCCAGCAGTGAAAGGCAGCGGGGCACAGATACGCAGTATTTT. The chain combines TRBV6-1 with TRBJ2-3; D perhaps matches TRBD2 (6 bases). Per germline, CDR1 MNHNS and CDR2 SASEGT. The V end was cut by 2 bases, the J end by 1 base, with 10 bases between. The CDR3 covers 15 residues.